Listed here are 31 T cell receptor beta chains from one sample, sequenced in a study of T-cell memory formation after mild COVID-19. TCRdb called the 5' RACE reads again in MiXCR, with one record for every CDR3 protein. The sample records about 210,000 distinct CDR3 sequences, roughly 27% being singletons. Sequencing used PBMCs or a T cell subset sorted from them (not recorded which). These receptor sequences come from an adult woman who had mild COVID-19 (a few samples of this study predate the infection). Cell type and time point are not known.

The rearrangement uses TRBV6-6 and TRBJ2-2, with D maybe TRBD1 (5 bases). The V end lost 6 bases, the J end lost 13 bases, and 18 bases lay between the germline ends. The length of the CDR3 is 13 residues. Germline-derived CDR1 and CDR2 are MNHNY and SVGAGI (reference sequence). CDR3: CASRPPDPQGLFF. As DNA, the CDR3 is TGTGCCAGCAGACCCCCAGACCCTCAGGGGCTGTTTTTT.

DNA for the CDR3: TGTGCCACCAGCCCCCTCACCCCGAACACCGGGGAGCTGTTTTTT. Its protein is CATSPLTPNTGELFF. This chain links TRBV15 with TRBJ2-2; D gene ambiguous. This CDR3 has 15 residues. In germline, CDR1 is LNHNV, CDR2 YYDKDF (reference sequence). Deletions cut 5 bases from V and 0 bases from J, with 10 bases between.

This clonotype was seen only a few times. V and J are TRBV28 and TRBJ2-1; 8 nucleotides match TRBD2. The germline V gene encodes CDR1 MDHEN and CDR2 SYDVKM. The CDR3 contains 15 residues. The trim removed 5 bases at V and 7 bases at J, leaving 10 bases unmatched. In DNA, the CDR3 is TGTGCCAGCAGTCCCGGTTTAGCGGGATGGAATGAGCAGTTCTTC. Its translation: CASSPGLAGWNEQFF.

The CDR3 DNA follows: TGTGCCAGCAAGCGGCTAGCGGGAAGCTCCTACAATGAGCAGTTCTTC. Translated: CASKRLAGSSYNEQFF. The chain joins TRBV6-1 to TRBJ2-1; TRBD2 matches 9 bases. The V and J ends lost 7 bases and 0 bases, in that order; junction bases with no gene match: 7. From germline, CDR1 is MNHNS and CDR2 SASEGT. CDR3 size: 16 residues.

On this clonotype itself: As the CDR3 is not closed by the conserved phenylalanine or tryptophan, this likely results from a read error. Because the CDR3's place on the DNA is in doubt, the DNA is left out and the CDR3 is given as listed by TCRdb. The chain links TRBV6-1 to TRBJ2-7; the table's TRBD1 call for D was not verified on the DNA. Both ends counted, the CDR3 spans 14 residues. Germline CDR1 and CDR2: MNHNS and SASEGT. The CDR3 reads CASSESINRDRPLS.

This clonotype has just a few counts. The rearrangement uses TRBV5-1 and TRBJ2-7, with 11 bases lining up with TRBD2. The CDR3 is 15 amino acids. Trimming cost V 4 bases and J 4 bases; bases outside gene matches: 7. Germline-derived CDR1 and CDR2 are SGHRS and YFSETQ. CDR3 sequence reads: CASSLPGLAAYEQYF. CDR3 in DNA: TGCGCCAGCAGCCTACCGGGACTAGCGGCGTACGAGCAGTACTTC.

This chain links TRBV12-3 or TRBV12-4 with TRBJ2-7, with 11 bases fitting TRBD1. After removal of 6 bases from V and 7 bases from J, the junction contained 11 bases not matched to a gene. The CDR3 totals 15 residues. The CDR3 bases are TGTGCCAGCAGCAACACCGGGACAGGGGGGAGGGAGCAGTACTTC. Translation gives CASSNTGTGGREQYF.

This clonotype turned up a few times. The chain employs TRBV3-1 and TRBJ2-2; 7 nucleotides align to TRBD2. CDR3 length: 14 amino acids. V lost 4 bases and J lost 6; bases outside the gene matches: 5. CDR1 is LGHDT, CDR2 YNNKEL, per germline (reference sequence). CDR3 in amino acids: CASSLGLRAGELFF. The CDR3 DNA reads TGTGCCAGCAGCCTGGGACTAAGGGCCGGGGAGCTGTTTTTT.

The chain couples TRBV6-5 to TRBJ1-2; 7 bases line up with TRBD1. The length of the CDR3 is 17 residues. From germline, CDR1 is MNHEY and CDR2 SVGAGI. V gave up 5 bases and J gave up 5 bases; unmatched junction bases: 17. The CDR3 sequence: CASSNNRGPPSGYGYTF. Written as DNA, the CDR3 is TGTGCCAGCAGTAACAACAGGGGTCCTCCATCGGGATATGGCTACACCTTC.

The chain is built from TRBV30 and TRBJ2-1; D uncertain. The CDR3 is 12 residues long. Germline assignment: CDR1 GTSNPN and CDR2 SVGIG (reference sequence). V shed 0 bases and J shed 11 bases, with 11 bases lying between them. The CDR3: CAWSVSGPKQFF. CDR3 DNA sequence: TGTGCCTGGAGTGTCTCAGGACCTAAGCAGTTCTTC. Variable domain in full (rest from reference TRBV30 and TRBJ2-1): SQTIHQWPATLVQPVGSPLSLECTVEGTSNPNLYWYRQAAGRGLQLLFYSVGIGQISSEVPQNLSASRPQDRQFILSSKKLLLSDSGFYLCAWSVSGPKQFFGPGTRLTVL.

J is TRBJ1-1 and V is TRBV6-6; tentative D call: TRBD1 (5 bases). V lost 5 bases and J lost 8, with 15 bases in between. CDR1 and CDR2 from the germline V gene are MNHNY and SVGAGI (reference sequence). This CDR3 has 13 amino acids. DNA for the CDR3: TGTGCCAGCAGTCAATTCGGGGGGAGAGAAGCTTTCTTT. This translates into CASSQFGGREAFF.

V gene TRBV20-1 combines with J gene TRBJ2-7; 8 bases fit TRBD2. Germline CDR1 is DFQATT and CDR2 is SNEGSKA (reference sequence). CDR3 length: 15 residues. J was trimmed by 0 bases and V by 3 bases; bases with no gene match: 7. As DNA, the CDR3 is TGCAGTGCTAGGGTTTGGCGGGAGGCCTCCTACGAGCAGTACTTC. This translates into CSARVWREASYEQYF.

The chain links TRBV21-1 to TRBJ1-5; TRBD1 is the table's D call, not checked against the DNA. TRBV21-1 has pseudogene status. The length of the CDR3 is 14 residues. Written as DNA, the CDR3 is TGTGCCAGCAGCCCAAGGACAGGTAATCAGCCCCAGCATTTT. Translation gives CASSPRTGNQPQHF.

In its sample, this clonotype was seen a few times. The chain employs TRBV7-9 and TRBJ2-7; D is uncertain. V lost 5 bases to trimming and J lost 5 bases, with 16 bases between them. This CDR3 is 14 amino acids long. The germline CDR1 and CDR2 sequences are SEHNR and FQNEAQ (reference sequence). CDR3 sequence: CASSPKLVSDEQYF. Written as DNA, the CDR3 is TGTGCCAGCAGCCCCAAACTGGTCTCGGACGAGCAGTACTTC. Full variable domain (outside the CDR3, taken from reference TRBV7-9 and TRBJ2-7): DTGVSQNPRHKITKRGQNVTFRCDPISEHNRLYWYRQTLGQGPEFLTYFQNEAQLEKSRLLSDRFSAERPKGSFSTLEIQRTEQGDSAMYLCASSPKLVSDEQYFGPGTRLTVT.

This chain links TRBV20-1 with TRBJ2-2, with a weak D call TRBD1 (6 bases). The CDR3 contains 14 residues. CDR1 and CDR2 (germline): DFQATT, SNEGSKA (reference sequence). V was pared by 3 bases and J by 4 bases, with 12 bases between. Written as DNA, the CDR3 is TGCAGTGCTAGGGGACGCAGGGGCACCGGGGAGCTGTTTTTT. Its protein product is CSARGRRGTGELFF.

This clonotype was detected only a few times. The junction differs from germline at one of its ends, possibly a read error. The chain combines TRBV29-1 with TRBJ2-7; TRBD2 is a possible D gene (6 bases). This CDR3 contains 13 residues. Per germline, CDR1 SQVTM and CDR2 ANQGSEA. This chain's CDR3 is CSVDRGDSNEQYF. In DNA form, the CDR3 reads TGCAGCGTTGACCGTGGGGACTCCAACGAGCAGTACTTC.

The chain uses TRBV2 and TRBJ2-2; perhaps TRBD2 as D (6 bases). CDR3 length: 16 residues. In germline, CDR1 is SNHLY, CDR2 FYNNEI. Deletions cut 6 bases from V and 1 base from J, with 15 bases between. DNA for the CDR3: TGTGCCAGCAGACCACGACTGGGACTGAACACCGGGGAGCTGTTTTTT. This sequence encodes CASRPRLGLNTGELFF. Full variable domain (missing parts from reference TRBV2 and TRBJ2-2): EPEVTQTPSHQVTQMGQEVILRCVPISNHLYFYWYRQILGQKVEFLVSFYNNEISEKSEIFDDQFSVERPDGSNFTLKIRSTKLEDSAMYFCASRPRLGLNTGELFFGEGSRLTVL.

This chain uses TRBV25-1 with TRBJ1-2; 11 bases agree with TRBD1. J lost 3 bases, V lost 4 bases, and 13 bases had no gene match. The germline V gene has CDR1 MGHDK and CDR2 SYGVNS. This CDR3 contains 18 residues. CDR3 amino acids: CASSGFTDRGRMDYGYTF. CDR3 in DNA: TGTGCCAGCAGTGGATTCACGGACAGGGGGCGTATGGACTATGGCTACACCTTC.

This clonotype has a single count. The chain uses TRBV6-6 and TRBJ2-7; 10 bases map to TRBD2. CDR3 length equals 19 residues. V was clipped by 0 bases and J by 4 bases; unmatched bases: 15. Germline CDR1 MNHNY, CDR2 SVGAGI (reference sequence). CDR3 loop: CASSYSGGLAGEPGYEQYF. The CDR3 coding sequence is TGTGCCAGCAGTTACTCTGGGGGTCTAGCGGGAGAGCCCGGATACGAGCAGTACTTC.

The chain employs TRBV7-2 and TRBJ2-7; tentative D call: TRBD2 (7 bases). The germline V and J ends were trimmed by 1 base and 1 base, with 20 bases remaining between them. The CDR3 is 18 residues long. Germline V gene sequence: CDR1 SGHTA, CDR2 FQGNSA. The CDR3 here is CASSLEGGGSLFSYEQYF. The CDR3 coding sequence is TGTGCCAGCAGCTTAGAGGGGGGAGGGTCCTTATTTTCCTACGAGCAGTACTTC.

V usage is TRBV5-6 and J usage is TRBJ2-3; TRBD1 is a possible D gene (5 bases). Germline V gene data show CDR1 as SGHDT and CDR2 as YYEEEE. The CDR3 spans 14 residues. V was shortened by 3 bases and J by 2 bases, with 10 bases between the two germline ends. The CDR3: CASSSDMFTDTQYF. CDR3 bases: TGTGCCAGCAGCTCGGACATGTTCACAGATACGCAGTATTTT.

The chain uses TRBV28 and TRBJ2-5; D not resolved. CDR3 length: 15 residues. Germline-derived CDR1 and CDR2 are MDHEN and SYDVKM. V shed 3 bases and J shed 2 bases, with 13 bases lying between them. The CDR3 DNA reads TGTGCCAGCAGTTTTTCCGGGTACGGGCAAGAGACCCAGTACTTC. Amino acids: CASSFSGYGQETQYF.

This sequence joins TRBV5-1 and TRBJ1-2; D gene unclear. This CDR3 contains 13 residues. Per germline, CDR1 SGHRS and CDR2 YFSETQ. Trimming left V 4 bases short and J 8 bases short, with 15 bases between. The CDR3 here is CASSLGQVEGYTF. The CDR3 DNA is TGCGCCAGCAGCCTCGGGCAGGTGGAAGGCTACACCTTC.

The V and J genes are TRBV9 and TRBJ1-4; TRBD1 aligns across 10 bases. CDR1 and CDR2 from the germline V gene are SGDLS and YYNGEE. This CDR3 has 15 residues. The trim removed 4 bases at V and 6 bases at J, leaving 6 bases unmatched. CDR3 loop: CASSPFGTGDEKLFF. The CDR3 DNA is TGTGCCAGCAGCCCCTTCGGGACAGGGGATGAAAAACTGTTTTTT. The whole variable domain, filled in from reference TRBV9 and TRBJ1-4, reads DSGVTQTPKHLITATGQRVTLRCSPRSGDLSVYWYQQSLDQGLQFLIQYYNGEERAKGNILERFSAQQFPDLHSELNLSSLELGDSALYFCASSPFGTGDEKLFFGSGTQLSVL.

In its sample, this clonotype was seen a few times. The V and J genes are TRBV4-1 and TRBJ2-1, with TRBD2 identical over 12 bases. V lost 4 bases, J lost 0 bases, and 1 base stayed unmatched. Germline assignment: CDR1 MGHRA and CDR2 YSYEKL. The length of the CDR3 is 16 residues. CDR3 sequence: CASSPSGGDSYNEQFF. The CDR3 DNA follows: TGCGCCAGCAGCCCTAGCGGGGGGGACTCCTACAATGAGCAGTTCTTC.

This clonotype was seen a few times. V gene TRBV20-1 combines with J gene TRBJ1-2; TRBD1 matches 7 bases. This CDR3 has 16 residues. Germline trimming cut 2 bases from V and 1 base from J; bases unmatched to any gene: 10. CDR1 and CDR2 from the germline V gene are DFQATT and SNEGSKA (reference sequence). In nucleotides, the CDR3 is TGCAGTGCTAGATCGGGACAGCGAAGGAATAACTATGGCTACACCTTC. The encoded protein is CSARSGQRRNNYGYTF.

The V call is TRBV7-9, the J call TRBJ2-7; D unclear. CDR1 is SEHNR and CDR2 is FQNEAQ in the germline V gene (reference sequence). The CDR3 runs to 14 residues. Trimming stripped 1 base from V and 3 bases from J, with 10 bases between. This CDR3 reads CASSLEAPRYEQYF. CDR3 nucleotides: TGTGCCAGCAGCTTAGAGGCGCCCCGCTACGAGCAGTACTTC.

V and J are TRBV6-2 or TRBV6-3 and TRBJ2-3; 7 nucleotides agree with TRBD1. V was clipped by 1 base and J by 6 bases; unmatched bases: 13. The CDR3 contains 17 residues. Germline V gene data show CDR1 as MNHEY and CDR2 as SVGEGT. CDR3 nucleotide sequence: TGTGCCAGCAGTTACTTCCCTCACGGACAGGTCGCCGATACGCAGTATTTT. Its translation: CASSYFPHGQVADTQYF.

The rearrangement links TRBV3-1 to TRBJ2-1; maybe TRBD2 (6 bases). Germline V gene sequence: CDR1 LGHDT, CDR2 YNNKEL (reference sequence). The V end was cut by 0 bases, the J end by 12 bases, with 9 bases between. The CDR3 has 12 residues. The CDR3 DNA follows: TGTGCCAGCAGCCAAGATCGGAGGGGGCAGTTCTTC. Translation gives CASSQDRRGQFF.

Many counts were recorded for this clonotype. This chain connects TRBV15 to TRBJ2-7, with 10 positions matching TRBD1. There are 15 residues in the CDR3. Per germline, CDR1 LNHNV and CDR2 YYDKDF (reference sequence). V was pared by 5 bases and J by 6 bases, with 10 bases of the junction left unmatched. The CDR3 DNA reads TGTGCCACCAGCCGAAAGTCCGGGACAGGGGCCGAGCAGTACTTC. This sequence encodes CATSRKSGTGAEQYF.

The chain links TRBV11-2 to TRBJ2-7, with TRBD2 matching over 9 bases. This CDR3 is 15 amino acids long. Germline CDR1 SGHAT, CDR2 FQNNGV. The V segment lost 2 bases and the J segment 4 bases; nucleotides outside the gene matches: 6. CDR3 sequence: CASSLSGTSRYEQYF. The CDR3 DNA is TGTGCCAGCAGCTTAAGCGGGACTAGCCGGTACGAGCAGTACTTC.